A selection of T cell receptor beta chains follows, all from one sample in a study of CD8 T cells in ankylosing spondylitis. TCRdb fed the 5' RACE reads into MiXCR, producing one record per CDR3 protein. The sample lists roughly 120,000 distinct CDR3 sequences; roughly 13% were seen once. The sample was blood, either unsorted or a sorted T cell fraction (not recorded which). These receptors originate from a female donor with ankylosing spondylitis or in good health (not recorded which). CDR3s include the opening cysteine and the closing phenylalanine or tryptophan. A D gene is named only where the DNA matches it firmly. Some rows mark clone size as missing; the rest say once, few, many or name a class of expanded clone.

v_call	d_call	j_call	clone_size	cdr3_aa	cdr3_nt
TRBV14	NA	TRBJ1-1	NA	CASSQLPGLDTEAFF	TGTGCCAGCAGCCAACTCCCAGGGTTGGACACTGAAGCTTTCTTT
TRBV12-3/TRBV12-4	TRBD1	TRBJ1-3	many	CASSPWDRGGNTIYF	TGTGCCAGCAGCCCCTGGGACAGGGGCGGAAACACCATATATTTT
TRBV18	NA	TRBJ1-5	NA	CASSPNRGFNQPQHF	TGTGCCAGCTCACCGAACCGGGGGTTTAATCAGCCCCAGCATTTT
TRBV6-2/TRBV6-3	TRBD2	TRBJ2-7	few	CASSYVSGRPLEQYF	TGTGCCAGCAGTTACGTCAGCGGGAGACCCCTCGAGCAGTACTTC
TRBV19	NA	TRBJ1-1	NA	CASSARRRDTEAFF	TGTGCCAGTAGTGCACGCAGGAGGGACACTGAAGCTTTCTTT
TRBV20-1	TRBD2	TRBJ2-3	many	CSARVAGVDTQYF	TGCAGTGCTAGGGTAGCGGGGGTAGATACGCAGTATTTT
TRBV20-1	TRBD2	TRBJ2-1	few	CSAIPGTSGRNEQFF	TGCAGTGCAATCCCCGGGACTAGCGGGAGAAATGAGCAGTTCTTC
TRBV20-1	TRBD1	TRBJ1-2	few	CSARRSGTGGVSLYGYTF	TGCAGTGCTAGACGGTCTGGGACAGGGGGCGTAAGCCTCTATGGCTACACCTTC
TRBV27	TRBD1	TRBJ1-2	few	CARQIQGAGYGYTF	TGTGCCAGGCAAATACAGGGGGCGGGCTATGGCTACACCTTC
TRBV6-1	TRBD1	TRBJ1-1	NA	CASSPGTGRGMNTEAFF	TGTGCCAGCAGCCCCGGGACAGGGCGAGGAATGAACACTGAAGCTTTCTTT
TRBV10-3	NA	TRBJ2-7	NA	CAISEGNEQYF	TGTGCCATCAGTGAAGGGAACGAGCAGTACTTC
TRBV4-2	NA	TRBJ2-2	many	CASSHPSGGRTGELFF	TGTGCCAGCAGCCACCCGAGTGGGGGACGCACCGGGGAGCTGTTTTTT
TRBV11-3	NA	TRBJ2-1	few	CASSFFGASYNEQFF	TGTGCCAGCAGTTTTTTTGGGGCCTCCTACAATGAGCAGTTCTTC
TRBV29-1	NA	TRBJ2-1	few	CSVGVTGQFF	TGCAGCGTTGGTGTAACCGGGCAGTTCTTC
TRBV30	NA	TRBJ2-2	NA	CAWSPSNTGELFF	TGTGCCTGGAGTCCCTCGAACACCGGGGAGCTGTTTTTT
TRBV12-3/TRBV12-4	TRBD1	TRBJ2-1	NA	CASSLAGQGYNEQFF	TGTGCCAGCAGTTTAGCGGGACAGGGTTACAATGAGCAGTTCTTC
TRBV12-3/TRBV12-4	NA	TRBJ2-2	many	CASTQGQNTGELFF	TGTGCCAGCACCCAGGGGCAGAACACCGGGGAGCTGTTTTTT